These T cell receptor beta chains were read from a single sample in a study of T cell responses to AZD1222 COVID-19 vaccine. Clones were read by immunoSEQ multiplex PCR, and TCRdb kept only the in-frame ones, dropping some. This table has more than 100,000 clones, 75% to 90% appearing once. Sequencing was performed on peripheral blood, taken on day 0 of AZD1222 vaccination. The receptors were gathered from an adult in good health. CDR3s include the opening cysteine and the closing phenylalanine or tryptophan. The order of the fields is clone size, V gene, D gene, J gene, CDR3 protein, CDR3 DNA. The D gene is left open where the match is weak. Clone size is stated in some rows and not others, as once, few, many or a class when expanded.

NA	TRBV5-5	TRBD1	TRBJ2-3	CASRSGTGGTDTQYF	TGTGCCAGCAGATCGGGGACAGGGGGCACAGATACGCAGTATTTT
NA	TRBV30	TRBD1	TRBJ1-2	CAWSVPRTGYGYTF	TGTGCCTGGAGTGTACCTCGGACAGGCTATGGCTACACCTTC
NA	TRBV28	TRBD1	TRBJ1-1	CASSSGGATEAFF	TGTGCCAGCAGTTCAGGGGGTGCCACTGAAGCTTTCTTT
NA	TRBV6-2/TRBV6-3	NA	TRBJ2-2	CASSFYVARTGELFF	TGTGCCAGCAGTTTCTATGTGGCTCGTACCGGGGAGCTGTTTTTT
NA	TRBV7-2	NA	TRBJ1-5	CASSFEGKGQPQHF	TGTGCCAGCAGCTTTGAGGGAAAAGGACAGCCCCAGCATTTT
NA	TRBV5-5	NA	TRBJ1-3	CASSLEQGRSGNTIYF	TGTGCCAGCAGCTTGGAACAGGGAAGGTCTGGAAACACCATATATTTT
NA	TRBV6-2/TRBV6-3	NA	TRBJ2-4	CASSLAKNIQYF	TGTGCCAGCAGTTTAGCCAAAAACATTCAGTACTTC
NA	TRBV19	NA	TRBJ1-4	CASTPIWHARGKLFF	TGTGCCAGTACCCCCATTTGGCACGCGCGGGGAAAACTGTTTTTT
NA	TRBV25-1	TRBD1	TRBJ1-4	CASSGGQDNEKLFF	TGTGCCAGCAGTGGTGGACAGGATAATGAAAAACTGTTTTTT
NA	TRBV7-2	NA	TRBJ1-1	CASSLRRVEAFF	TGTGCCAGCAGCCTACGGAGGGTTGAAGCTTTCTTT
NA	TRBV4-3	NA	TRBJ1-1	CASSHLGSVKNTEAFF	TGCGCCAGCAGCCACCTCGGGTCCGTCAAGAACACTGAAGCTTTCTTT
once	TRBV7-9	NA	TRBJ1-2	CASSLAPGLANYGYTF	TGTGCCAGCAGCTTAGCGCCGGGTTTGGCTAACTATGGCTACACCTTC
NA	TRBV6-5	NA	TRBJ1-1	CASSYETGDTEAFF	TGTGCCAGCAGTTACGAGACTGGGGACACTGAAGCTTTCTTT
NA	TRBV7-9	NA	TRBJ2-1	CASTQGYAYNEQFF	TGTGCCAGCACCCAGGGCTACGCCTACAATGAGCAGTTCTTC
NA	TRBV6-5	NA	TRBJ2-1	CASSSGRILGDEQFF	TGTGCCAGCAGTTCCGGACGGATCCTAGGGGATGAGCAGTTCTTC
NA	TRBV7-3	TRBD2	TRBJ2-1	CASSYLGTSFDEQFF	TGTGCCAGCAGCTACCTCGGGACTAGCTTCGATGAGCAGTTCTTC
once	TRBV7-9	NA	TRBJ1-4	CASSLGQTAHEKLFF	TGTGCCAGCAGCTTAGGACAGACGGCCCATGAAAAACTGTTTTTT
NA	TRBV19	NA	TRBJ2-3	CASSIGYGSSDTQYF	TGTGCCAGTAGTATCGGGTACGGATCCTCGGATACGCAGTATTTT
NA	TRBV28	NA	TRBJ1-1	CASSFSPTGGTEAFF	TGTGCCAGCAGTTTCTCGCCTACTGGGGGCACTGAAGCTTTCTTT
NA	TRBV9	NA	TRBJ2-1	CASSGRDTYNEQFF	TGTGCCAGCAGCGGACGGGACACCTACAATGAGCAGTTCTTC
NA	TRBV10-3	NA	TRBJ1-4	CAISENRPGDELFF	TGTGCCATCAGTGAGAACAGGCCGGGGGATGAACTGTTTTTT
NA	TRBV5-4	NA	TRBJ1-1	CASSPVGRGTEAFF	TGTGCCAGCAGCCCTGTGGGTAGAGGCACTGAAGCTTTCTTT
NA	TRBV27	NA	TRBJ1-5	CASSLYSEVSNQPQHF	TGTGCCAGCAGTTTATACAGTGAAGTAAGCAATCAGCCCCAGCATTTT
NA	TRBV24-1	NA	TRBJ2-7	CATSDLIGYEQYF	TGTGCCACCAGTGATTTGATAGGCTACGAGCAGTACTTC
NA	TRBV27	NA	TRBJ1-5	CASRGTDGSNQPQHF	TGTGCCAGCAGAGGGACTGACGGAAGCAATCAGCCCCAGCATTTT
NA	TRBV7-6	TRBD1	TRBJ1-6	CASSPGTGEGSPLHF	TGTGCCAGCAGCCCCGGGACAGGGGAGGGTTCACCCCTCCACTTT
NA	TRBV24-1	TRBD2	TRBJ2-1	CATSGGLGTDEQFF	TGTGCCACCAGTGGGGGACTAGGCACAGATGAGCAGTTCTTC
NA	TRBV7-8	NA	TRBJ2-1	CASSLRGGEFSGNEQFF	TGTGCCAGCAGCTTACGGGGTGGGGAATTTTCTGGCAATGAGCAGTTCTTC
once	TRBV28	TRBD2	TRBJ2-5	CASSFPLAGGLYQETQYF	TGTGCCAGCAGTTTCCCCCTAGCGGGGGGGTTGTACCAAGAGACCCAGTACTTC
NA	TRBV14	NA	TRBJ2-7	CASSFFNGPPLASSSEQYF	TGTGCCAGCAGCTTCTTCAACGGACCCCCTCTAGCGTCATCATCCGAGCAGTACTTC
NA	TRBV19	TRBD2	TRBJ2-1	CASSRLAETYNEQFF	TGTGCCAGTAGCCGACTAGCGGAGACCTACAATGAGCAGTTCTTC
NA	TRBV28	NA	TRBJ2-7	CASRGGLADSYEQYF	TGTGCCAGCAGGGGGGGGCTAGCGGATTCCTACGAGCAGTACTTC
NA	TRBV27	NA	TRBJ1-1	CASSLSWDPRYGTEAFF	TGTGCCAGCAGTTTATCCTGGGACCCAAGGTACGGCACTGAAGCTTTCTTT
NA	TRBV19	TRBD2	TRBJ2-1	CASSIVGTRSSSYNEQFF	TGTGCCAGTAGTATAGTAGGGACTAGGTCTAGCTCCTACAATGAGCAGTTCTTC
NA	TRBV6-5	NA	TRBJ1-3	CASSSWEGNTIYF	TGTGCCAGCTCAAGCTGGGAGGGAAACACCATATATTTT
NA	TRBV9	NA	TRBJ2-7	CASSEGGEQYF	TGTGCCAGCAGCGAGGGGGGCGAGCAGTACTTC
NA	TRBV5-4	NA	TRBJ1-1	CASSLRGTEAFF	TGTGCCAGCAGCTTACGCGGGACTGAAGCTTTCTTT
NA	TRBV28	TRBD2	TRBJ2-2	CASTSPSGSNTGELFF	TGTGCCAGCACTTCCCCTAGCGGGAGTAACACCGGGGAGCTGTTTTTT
NA	TRBV5-6	TRBD1	TRBJ2-7	CASSVWDRGYEQYF	TGTGCCAGCAGCGTATGGGACAGGGGTTACGAGCAGTACTTC
NA	TRBV6-5	TRBD1	TRBJ1-6	CASSYRLTGTSPLHF	TGTGCCAGCAGTTACCGCTTGACAGGGACTAGCCCCCTCCACTTT
NA	TRBV28	NA	TRBJ2-7	CASSFRLVPSAANYEQYF	TGTGCCAGCAGTTTCCGATTGGTCCCAAGTGCCGCGAACTACGAGCAGTACTTC
NA	TRBV5-5	NA	TRBJ2-5	CASSTGTSWRETQYF	TGTGCCAGCAGCACCGGGACGTCCTGGAGAGAGACCCAGTACTTC
NA	TRBV7-2	NA	TRBJ1-5	CASSLGGDKPQHF	TGTGCCAGCAGCTTAGGGGGAGACAAGCCCCAGCATTTT
NA	TRBV2	NA	TRBJ1-5	CASNRGSNQPQHF	TGTGCCAGCAATAGGGGGAGCAATCAGCCCCAGCATTTT
NA	TRBV5-1	NA	TRBJ1-4	CASSLDPAGEKLFF	TGCGCCAGCAGCTTGGACCCCGCAGGTGAAAAACTGTTTTTT
few	TRBV6-2/TRBV6-3	TRBD1	TRBJ1-2	CASSYAGTANGYTF	TGTGCCAGCAGTTATGCGGGGACAGCTAATGGCTACACCTTC
NA	TRBV7-2	NA	TRBJ2-1	CASSRNYNEQFF	TGTGCCAGCAGCCGGAATTACAATGAGCAGTTCTTC
NA	TRBV9	NA	TRBJ1-1	CASGTGINTEAFF	TGTGCCAGCGGGACCGGAATAAACACTGAAGCTTTCTTT
NA	TRBV6-6	TRBD2	TRBJ2-3	CASSLRGGRTDTQYF	TGTGCCAGCAGTCTTCGGGGAGGGCGGACAGATACGCAGTATTTT
once	TRBV7-9	NA	TRBJ2-3	CASSYRSYTDTQYF	TGTGCCAGCAGCTACCGGTCCTACACAGATACGCAGTATTTT
NA	TRBV29-1	NA	TRBJ2-2	CSVAWGTGELFF	TGCAGCGTTGCTTGGGGCACCGGGGAGCTGTTTTTT